These 4 T cell receptor beta chains came from one sample sequenced in a study of T cells in Graves' hyperthyroidism and ophthalmopathy. Researchers took RNA transcripts and amplified the TCR beta CDR3 regions from them. The HTBI primer set served for first-round RT-PCR of the TCR CDR3. TCRdb re-analysed the multiplex PCR reads in MiXCR, keeping a single row per CDR3 protein. This sample has about 290,000 distinct CDR3 sequences; approximately 12% occur once, and the top ten carry about 8%. The sample consisted of blood. Receptors originate from a woman aged 25-40 years with Graves' hyperthyroidism that later progressed to Graves' ophthalmopathy.

This clonotype was detected ten times or more. The J gene is TRBJ2-5, the V gene TRBV10-3, with D possibly being TRBD2 (5 bases). This CDR3 region has 13 residues. Germline V gene sequence: CDR1 ENHRY, CDR2 SYGVKD. V was cut by 5 bases and J by 5 bases, with 12 bases left in between. The CDR3 DNA follows: TGTGCCATCAGTCTATATTGGAGGGAGACCCAGTACTTC. Translating it yields CAISLYWRETQYF.

This clonotype appeared many times. The chain joins TRBV11-2 to TRBJ2-7; D not certain. The CDR3 loop spans 13 amino acids. Germline V lookup: CDR1 SGHAT, CDR2 FQNNGV. Trimming left V 4 bases short and J 3 bases short, with 10 bases between. The CDR3 is CASSYSSLYEQYF. For the CDR3, the DNA is TGTGCCAGCAGCTATAGTTCCCTCTACGAGCAGTACTTC. The full variable domain, rest sourced from reference TRBV11-2 and TRBJ2-7, is EAGVAQSPRYKIIEKRQSVAFWCNPISGHATLYWYQQILGQGPKLLIQFQNNGVVDDSQLPKDRFSAERLKGVDSTLKIQPAKLEDSAVYLCASSYSSLYEQYFGPGTRLTVT.

This clonotype occurred many times. The rearrangement uses TRBV5-1 and TRBJ1-3; TRBD1 aligns across 7 bases. Germline lookup yields CDR1 SGHRS and CDR2 YFSETQ. The CDR3 loop spans 14 amino acids. Unmatched junction bases numbered 1, after V lost 2 bases and J lost 2 bases. CDR3 residues: CASSFQGAGNTIYF. In DNA form, the CDR3 reads TGCGCCAGCAGCTTCCAGGGGGCTGGAAACACCATATATTTT.

The table lists this clonotype with many counts. The genes are TRBV20-1 and TRBJ2-1; 14 nucleotides match TRBD2. Germline CDR1 reads DFQATT; CDR2 reads SNEGSKA (reference sequence). This CDR3 comprises 19 residues. V lost 0 bases to trimming and J lost 0 bases; unmatched junction nucleotides: 7. In DNA form, the CDR3 reads TGCAGTGCTAGAGACCCGACTAGCGGGAGGGGGAGCTCCTACAATGAGCAGTTCTTC. It is translated as CSARDPTSGRGSSYNEQFF.